Listed below are T cell receptor beta chains from one sample, sequenced in a study of blood T cell repertoires in COVID-19. Some clones are missing from TCRdb's copy, which holds only in-frame ones; the method was immunoSEQ multiplex PCR. The repertoire holds approximately 290,000 clones, with approximately 83% as singletons. Sequencing was done on a sample of peripheral blood. These receptors originate from a person aged 70 to 79 with COVID-19, enrolled during active disease. The CDR3 runs from the conserved cysteine through the conserved F or W.

TRBJ2-1 TRBV27 CASSPPLGRGEGYNEQFF
TRBJ1-5 TRBV7-9 CASSLDFGNQPQHF
TRBJ1-6 TRBV4-1 CASSQETRPSNSPLHF
TRBJ2-3 TRBV3-1/TRBV3-2 CASSHPTSGGIDTQYF
TRBJ1-1 TRBV21-1 CASSNSGGAFF
TRBJ1-2 TRBV28 CASSLSGYEGYTF
TRBJ2-1 TRBV5-1 CASSLGGLAGFNEQFF
TRBJ1-6 TRBV28 CASSPSTRDSCHF
TRBJ2-1 TRBV10-3 CAISESRASGRDEQFF
TRBJ2-2 TRBV7-3 CASSVRGVNTGELFF
TRBJ1-4 TRBV18 CASSGVGGAAEKLFF
TRBJ1-6 TRBV7-9 CASSFIDRGHNNSPLHF
TRBJ1-1 TRBV28 CASGVGGYTEAFF
TRBJ1-4 TRBV19 CASSKTATPNEKLFF
TRBJ1-1 TRBV28 CASREQGENTEAFF
TRBJ2-1 TRBV10-3 CAISDRQQTNEQFF
TRBJ2-3 TRBV11-2 CASTWWTNTDTQYF
TRBJ2-1 TRBV27 CASRPRGTEWFF
TRBJ2-1 TRBV19 CASSKGKLAGNNEQFF
TRBJ2-1 TRBV6-5 CASSWAVAGTGNEQFF
TRBJ1-2 TRBV6-6 CASSYLSYGYTF
TRBJ1-1 TRBV19 CASSTETGRFDTEAFF
TRBJ1-1 TRBV2 CASSETGVVEAFF
TRBJ1-4 TRBV6-2/TRBV6-3 CASSQQPREKLFF
TRBJ2-7 TRBV11-2 CASSSISYEQYF
TRBJ2-5 TRBV2 CASSRGPIETQYF
TRBJ2-1 TRBV7-2 CASSRLGGLDEQFF
TRBJ2-3 TRBV4-3 CASSQESATSGGTDTQYF
TRBJ2-3 TRBV2 CASSMETSTDTQYF
TRBJ2-2 TRBV5-1 CASSPRLAGGTGELFF
TRBJ2-3 TRBV28 CASSSGDTDTQYF
TRBJ2-7 TRBV3-1/TRBV3-2 CASSLGRGDEQYF
TRBJ1-4 TRBV19 CASSIGGNEKLFF
TRBJ1-4 TRBV19 CASSINPNEKLFF
TRBJ2-3 TRBV5-1 CASSLGRGRTDTQYF
TRBJ2-7 TRBV7-6 CASSLPPGQGSYEQYF
TRBJ1-5 TRBV5-5 CASSLAGGGGNQPQHF
TRBJ2-5 TRBV5-1 CASSTSGTRQETQYF
TRBJ1-6 TRBV6-1 CASSQGGAPLHF
TRBJ1-3 TRBV9 CASSVEPGPWGNTIYF
TRBJ1-2 TRBV3-1/TRBV3-2 CASSPVTDRGIGYTF
TRBJ2-5 TRBV7-2 CASSYGLVETQYF
TRBJ1-4 TRBV18 CASSPRGQANEKLFF
TRBJ1-2 TRBV6-2/TRBV6-3 CASSYRGQGGYGYTF
TRBJ2-7 TRBV11-1 CASSLAWGSGYEQYF
TRBJ2-2 TRBV7-2 CASSLFGRGIAGELFF